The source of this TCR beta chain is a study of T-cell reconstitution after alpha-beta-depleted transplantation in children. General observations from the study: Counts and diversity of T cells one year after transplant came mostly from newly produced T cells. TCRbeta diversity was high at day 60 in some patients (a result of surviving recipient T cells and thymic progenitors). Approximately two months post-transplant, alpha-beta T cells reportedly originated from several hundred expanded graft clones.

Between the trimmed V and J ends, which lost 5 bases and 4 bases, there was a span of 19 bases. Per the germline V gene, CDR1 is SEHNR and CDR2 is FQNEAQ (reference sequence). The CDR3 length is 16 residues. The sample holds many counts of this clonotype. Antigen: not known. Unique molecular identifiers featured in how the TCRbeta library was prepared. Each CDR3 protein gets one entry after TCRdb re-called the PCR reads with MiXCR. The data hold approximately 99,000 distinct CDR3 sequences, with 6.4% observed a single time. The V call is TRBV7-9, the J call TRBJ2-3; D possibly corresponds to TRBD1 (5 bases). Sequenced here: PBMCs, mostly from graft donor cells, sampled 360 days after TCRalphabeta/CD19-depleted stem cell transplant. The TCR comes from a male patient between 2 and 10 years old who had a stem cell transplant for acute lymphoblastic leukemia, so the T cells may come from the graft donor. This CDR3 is CASSPEDTYRSDTQYF. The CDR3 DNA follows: TGTGCCAGCAGCCCAGAGGACACCTATAGGTCAGATACGCAGTATTTT.